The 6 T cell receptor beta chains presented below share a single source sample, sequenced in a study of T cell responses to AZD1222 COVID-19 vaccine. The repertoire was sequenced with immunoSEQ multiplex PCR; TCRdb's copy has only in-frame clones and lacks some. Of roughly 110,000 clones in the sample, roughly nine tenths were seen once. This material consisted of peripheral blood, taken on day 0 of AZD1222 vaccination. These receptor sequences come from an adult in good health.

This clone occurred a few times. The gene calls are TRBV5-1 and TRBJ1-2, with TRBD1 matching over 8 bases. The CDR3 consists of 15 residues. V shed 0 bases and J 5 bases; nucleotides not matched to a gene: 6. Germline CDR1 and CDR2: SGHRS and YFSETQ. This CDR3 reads CASSLEQGEIYGYTF. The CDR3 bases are TGCGCCAGCAGCTTGGAACAGGGGGAAATATATGGCTACACCTTC.

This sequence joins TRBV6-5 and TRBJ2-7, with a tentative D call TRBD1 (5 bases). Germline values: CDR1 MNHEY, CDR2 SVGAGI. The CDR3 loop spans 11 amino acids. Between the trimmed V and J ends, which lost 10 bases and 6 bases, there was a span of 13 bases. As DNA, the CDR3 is TGTGCCACCACCATAGGGGCCGAGCAGTACTTC. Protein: CATTIGAEQYF.

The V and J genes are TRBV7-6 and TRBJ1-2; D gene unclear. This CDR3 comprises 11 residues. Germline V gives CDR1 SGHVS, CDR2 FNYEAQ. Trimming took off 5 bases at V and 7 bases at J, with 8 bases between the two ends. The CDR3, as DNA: TGTGCCAGCAGCCCATCCTCTGGCTACACCTTC. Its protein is CASSPSSGYTF. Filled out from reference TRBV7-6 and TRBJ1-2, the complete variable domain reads GAGVSQSPRYKVTKRGQDVALRCDPISGHVSLYWYRQALGQGPEFLTYFNYEAQQDKSGLPNDRFSAERPEGSISTLTIQRTEQRDSAMYRCASSPSSGYTFGSGTRLTVV.

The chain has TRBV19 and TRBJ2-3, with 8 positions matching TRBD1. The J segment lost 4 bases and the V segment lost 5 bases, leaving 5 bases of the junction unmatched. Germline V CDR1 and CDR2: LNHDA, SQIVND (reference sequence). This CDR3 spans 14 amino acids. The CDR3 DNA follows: TGTGCCAGTAGTTCGACAGGGGAGGCAGATACGCAGTATTTT. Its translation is CASSSTGEADTQYF.

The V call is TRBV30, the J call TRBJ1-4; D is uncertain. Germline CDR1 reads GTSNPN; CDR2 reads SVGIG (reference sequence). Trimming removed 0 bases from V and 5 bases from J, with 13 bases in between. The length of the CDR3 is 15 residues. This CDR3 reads CAWSVRSWVNEKLFF. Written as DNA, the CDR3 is TGTGCCTGGAGTGTACGATCGTGGGTAAATGAAAAACTGTTTTTT.

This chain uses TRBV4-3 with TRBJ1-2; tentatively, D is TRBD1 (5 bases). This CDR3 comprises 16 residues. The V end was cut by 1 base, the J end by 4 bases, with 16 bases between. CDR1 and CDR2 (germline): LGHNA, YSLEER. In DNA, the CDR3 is TGCGCCAGCAGCCAAGGGGGCACAAGCTTTCTCTATGGCTACACCTTC. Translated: CASSQGGTSFLYGYTF.